This note documents a single T cell receptor beta chain sequence. The data are from a study of blood T cell repertoires in COVID-19. Overall study: T cells, B-cell-depleted T cells, or PBMCs supplied cDNA or gDNA.

The CDR3 spans 14 residues. The V gene's germline CDR1 is SGHTA and CDR2 FQGNSA. The V gene lost 1 base and the J gene lost 13 bases, with 17 bases spanning the gap. Per the study methods: Nucleated cell number was recorded as an estimate derived from reference gene primer amplification. TCRdb's copy holds only in-frame clones and misses some; the assay was immunoSEQ multiplex PCR. V, J and clone size reflect that table, while D and trimming were determined from the DNA. Of roughly 200,000 clones in the sample, roughly nine tenths were seen once. The sequence was collected from a man in his forties with acute or convalescent COVID-19. The sequenced sample was peripheral blood. This chain connects TRBV7-2 to TRBJ2-1, with D possibly matching TRBD2 (5 bases). The CDR3 nucleotides read TGTGCCAGCAGCTTAGACATGGTTGGGGAGCCTCAGTTCTTC. This gives the protein CASSLDMVGEPQFF.